The clone carrying this T cell receptor (beta chain) has ten or more counts. Its target is unknown. This record comes from a study of Graves' ophthalmopathy and Graves' hyperthyroidism. Study at large: Peripheral blood was gathered at the point of initial diagnosis, before any treatment started. Study conclusions and caveats: Classification of ophthalmopathy versus stable hyperthyroidism by a 13-signature model yielded around 88% sensitivity and around 77% specificity. The authors also found most expanded thyroid clonotypes above 0.001 frequency in blood.

Germline CDR1 and CDR2: SGHTS and YDEGEE. Trimming removed 4 bases from V and 5 bases from J; junction bases left unmatched: 8. CDR3 length: 15 residues. Ophthalmopathy donors showed moderate-to-severe activity, CAS ≥3, NOSPECS ≥4 and a duration under 3 months. RNA served as the template for amplifying TCR beta CDR3 regions. RT-PCR with HTBI primers came first, then second-round multiplex PCR. TCRdb passed the multiplex PCR reads through MiXCR, listing each CDR3 protein once. Found here are around 660,000 distinct CDR3 sequences, roughly 39% of them singletons; the top ten hold about 3.3%. The TCR originated in an adult man with Graves' ophthalmopathy. Sequences were obtained from peripheral blood. The rearrangement links TRBV5-8 to TRBJ2-5; 10 nucleotides align to TRBD2. CDR3 DNA sequence: TGTGCCAGCAGCCCGACGGGAGCGGGGGGGGAGACCCAGTACTTC. It codes for CASSPTGAGGETQYF.